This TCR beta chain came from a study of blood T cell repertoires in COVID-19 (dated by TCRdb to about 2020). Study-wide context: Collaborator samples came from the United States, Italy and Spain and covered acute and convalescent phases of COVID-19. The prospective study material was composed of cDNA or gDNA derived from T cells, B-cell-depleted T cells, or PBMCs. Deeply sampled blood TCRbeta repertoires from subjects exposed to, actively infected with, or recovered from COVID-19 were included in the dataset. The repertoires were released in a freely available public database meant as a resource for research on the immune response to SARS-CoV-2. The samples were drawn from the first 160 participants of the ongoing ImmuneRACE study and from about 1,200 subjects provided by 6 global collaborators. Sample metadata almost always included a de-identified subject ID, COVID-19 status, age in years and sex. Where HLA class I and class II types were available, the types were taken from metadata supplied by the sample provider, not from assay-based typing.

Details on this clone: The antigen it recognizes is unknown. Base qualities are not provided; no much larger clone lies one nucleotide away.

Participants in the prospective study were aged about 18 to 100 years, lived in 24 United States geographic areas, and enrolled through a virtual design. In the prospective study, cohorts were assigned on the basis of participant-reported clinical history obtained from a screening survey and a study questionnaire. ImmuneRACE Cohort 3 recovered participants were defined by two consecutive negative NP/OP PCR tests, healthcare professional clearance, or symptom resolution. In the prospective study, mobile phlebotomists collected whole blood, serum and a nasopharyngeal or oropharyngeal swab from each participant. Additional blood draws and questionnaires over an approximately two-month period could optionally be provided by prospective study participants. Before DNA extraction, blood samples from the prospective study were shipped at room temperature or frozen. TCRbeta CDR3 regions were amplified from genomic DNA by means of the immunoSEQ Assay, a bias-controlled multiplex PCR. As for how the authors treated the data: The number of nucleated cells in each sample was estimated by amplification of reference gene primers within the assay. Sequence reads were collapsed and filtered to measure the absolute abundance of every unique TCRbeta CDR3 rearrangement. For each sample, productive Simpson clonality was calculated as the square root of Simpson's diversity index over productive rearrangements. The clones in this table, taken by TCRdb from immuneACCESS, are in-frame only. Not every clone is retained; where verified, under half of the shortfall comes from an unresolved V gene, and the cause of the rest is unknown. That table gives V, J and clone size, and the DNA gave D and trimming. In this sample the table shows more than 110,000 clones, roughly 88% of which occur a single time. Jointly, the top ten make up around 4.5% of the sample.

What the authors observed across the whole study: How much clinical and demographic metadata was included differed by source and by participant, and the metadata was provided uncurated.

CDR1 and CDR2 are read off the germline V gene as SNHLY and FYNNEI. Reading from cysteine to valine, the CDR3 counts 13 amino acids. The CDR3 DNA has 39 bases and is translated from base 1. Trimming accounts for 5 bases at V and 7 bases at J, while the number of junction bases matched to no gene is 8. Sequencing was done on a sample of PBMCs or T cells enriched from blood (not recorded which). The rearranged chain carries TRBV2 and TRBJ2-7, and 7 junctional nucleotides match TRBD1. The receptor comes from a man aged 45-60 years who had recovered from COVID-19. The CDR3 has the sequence CASSKEAGGEQYV. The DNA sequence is TGTGCCAGCAGTAAAGAGGCAGGGGGTGAGCAGTACGTC.